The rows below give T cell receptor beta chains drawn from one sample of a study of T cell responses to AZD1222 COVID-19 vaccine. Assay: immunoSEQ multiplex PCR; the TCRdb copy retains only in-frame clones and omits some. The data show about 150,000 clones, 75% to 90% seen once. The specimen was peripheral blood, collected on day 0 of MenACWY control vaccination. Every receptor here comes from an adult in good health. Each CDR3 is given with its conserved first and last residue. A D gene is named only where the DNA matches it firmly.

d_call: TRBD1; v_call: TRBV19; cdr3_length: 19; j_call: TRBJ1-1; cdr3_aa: CASKGGRPLQVPGDTEAFF
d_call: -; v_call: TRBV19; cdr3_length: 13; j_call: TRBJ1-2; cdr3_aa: CASSIREVYGYTF
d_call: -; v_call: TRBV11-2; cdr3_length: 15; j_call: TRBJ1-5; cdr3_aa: CASSLDPGENQPQHF
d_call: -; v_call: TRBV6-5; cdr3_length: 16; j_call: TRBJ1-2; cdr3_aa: CASSSPTRMGGYGYTF
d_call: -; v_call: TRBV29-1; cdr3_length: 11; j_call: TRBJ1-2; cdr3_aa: CSVLLVYGYTF
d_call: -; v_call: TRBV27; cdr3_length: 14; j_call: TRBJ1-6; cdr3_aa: CASTTGGDNSPLHF
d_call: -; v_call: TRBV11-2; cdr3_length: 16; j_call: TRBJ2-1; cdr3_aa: CASSLGGWGRGNEQFF
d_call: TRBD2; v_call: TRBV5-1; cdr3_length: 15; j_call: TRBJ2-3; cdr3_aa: CASSLEGTRSDTQYF
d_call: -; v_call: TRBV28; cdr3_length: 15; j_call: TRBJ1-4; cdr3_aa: CASSSQGFLDEKLFF
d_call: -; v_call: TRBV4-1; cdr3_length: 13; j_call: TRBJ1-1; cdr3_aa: CASSRGSSTEAFF
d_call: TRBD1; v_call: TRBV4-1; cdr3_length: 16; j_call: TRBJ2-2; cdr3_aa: CASSQPWDRGLGELFF
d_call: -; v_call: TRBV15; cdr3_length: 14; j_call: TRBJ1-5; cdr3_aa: CATSNQGGNQPQHF
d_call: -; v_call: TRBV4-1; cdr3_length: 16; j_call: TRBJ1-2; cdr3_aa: CASSQTPQSANYGYTF
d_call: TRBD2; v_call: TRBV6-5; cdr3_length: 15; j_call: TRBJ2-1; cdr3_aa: CASTKPSGGYNEQFF
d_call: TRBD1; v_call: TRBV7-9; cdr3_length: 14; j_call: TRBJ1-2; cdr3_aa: CASRTGQGSYGYTF
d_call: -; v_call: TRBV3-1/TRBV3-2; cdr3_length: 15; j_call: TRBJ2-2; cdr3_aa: CASSQGTASTGELFF
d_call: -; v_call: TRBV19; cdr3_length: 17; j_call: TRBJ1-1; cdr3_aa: CASSRIARGRENTEAFF
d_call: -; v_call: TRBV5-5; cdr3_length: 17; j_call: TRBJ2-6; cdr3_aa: CASSFLSVYSGANVLTF
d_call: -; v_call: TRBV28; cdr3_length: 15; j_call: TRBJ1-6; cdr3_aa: CATTDSSSYNSPLHF
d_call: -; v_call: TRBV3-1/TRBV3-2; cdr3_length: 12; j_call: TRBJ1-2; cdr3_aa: CASSGPQRGYTF